A selection of T cell receptor beta chains follows, all from one sample in a study of high-grade serous ovarian cancer treatment subgroups. TCRdb's table, derived via immunoSEQ multiplex PCR, lists solely in-frame clones and lacks some. The sample has 800 or so clones, about 69% seen once. Specimen: tumor tissue. These receptors were obtained from a human donor with high-grade serous ovarian cancer. The CDR3 runs from the conserved cysteine through the conserved F or W.

v_call	j_call	cdr3_length	cdr3_aa
TRBV5-1	TRBJ2-1	15	CASSAGLAGYNEQFF
TRBV6-5	TRBJ2-7	14	CASSGLDEAYEQYF
TRBV25-1	TRBJ1-1	14	CASSEWDRDTEAFF
TRBV5-4	TRBJ2-7	15	CASSFPSGLGGEQYF
TRBV2	TRBJ1-1	11	CARRQGSEAFF
TRBV5-6	TRBJ2-4	15	CASSWTGRRGNIQYF
TRBV6-6	TRBJ2-3	15	CASSVGTSSTDTQYF
TRBV28	TRBJ2-7	15	CASRWGASSSYEQYF
TRBV6-4	TRBJ2-3	15	CASSDGAGDTDTQYF
TRBV10-3	TRBJ1-1	15	CAISESEGVPTEAFF
TRBV15	TRBJ2-6	16	CATSRTSGSGANVLTF
TRBV5-1	TRBJ1-2	14	CASSLGGGEYGYTF
TRBV7-9	TRBJ2-1	16	CASSVLPGQGVGEQFF
TRBV9	TRBJ2-3	16	CASSVDWAQGTDTQYF
TRBV19	TRBJ1-5	18	CASSYRIPRQGAGQPQHF
TRBV7-9	TRBJ2-1	13	CASSFVGTIEQFF
TRBV5-1	TRBJ1-6	14	CASNPGQGHSPLHF
TRBV5-4	TRBJ2-1	14	CATSPSGSYNEQFF